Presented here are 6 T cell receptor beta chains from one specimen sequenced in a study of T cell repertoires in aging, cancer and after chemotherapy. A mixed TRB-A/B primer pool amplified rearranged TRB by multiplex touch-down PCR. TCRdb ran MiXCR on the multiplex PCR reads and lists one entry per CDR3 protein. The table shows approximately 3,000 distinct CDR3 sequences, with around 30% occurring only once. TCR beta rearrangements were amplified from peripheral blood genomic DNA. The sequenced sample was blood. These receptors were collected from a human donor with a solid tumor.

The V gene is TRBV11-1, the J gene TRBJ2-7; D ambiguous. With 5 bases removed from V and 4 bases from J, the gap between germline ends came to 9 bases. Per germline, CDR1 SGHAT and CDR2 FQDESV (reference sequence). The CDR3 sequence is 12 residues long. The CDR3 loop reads CASSDLEYEQYF. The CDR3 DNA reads TGTGCCAGCAGCGATCTGGAATACGAGCAGTACTTC. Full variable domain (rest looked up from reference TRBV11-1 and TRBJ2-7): EAEVAQSPRYKITEKSQAVAFWCDPISGHATLYWYRQILGQGPELLVQFQDESVVDDSQLPKDRFSAERLKGVDSTLKIQPAELGDSAMYLCASSDLEYEQYFGPGTRLTVT.

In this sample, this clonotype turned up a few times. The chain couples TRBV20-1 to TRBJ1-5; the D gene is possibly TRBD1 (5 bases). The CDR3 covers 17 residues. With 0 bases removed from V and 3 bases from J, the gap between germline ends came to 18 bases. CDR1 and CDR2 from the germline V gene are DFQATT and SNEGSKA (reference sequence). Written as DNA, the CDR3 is TGCAGTGCTAGAGATCCGAGGGCACCCGGGGCCAATCAGCCCCAGCATTTT. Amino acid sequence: CSARDPRAPGANQPQHF.

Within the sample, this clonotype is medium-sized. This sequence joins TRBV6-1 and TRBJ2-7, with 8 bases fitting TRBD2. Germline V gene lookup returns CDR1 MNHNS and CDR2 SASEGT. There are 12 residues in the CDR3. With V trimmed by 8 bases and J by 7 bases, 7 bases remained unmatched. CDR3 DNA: TGTGCCAGCCTTCGCACGGGAGGGGAGCAGTACTTC. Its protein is CASLRTGGEQYF.

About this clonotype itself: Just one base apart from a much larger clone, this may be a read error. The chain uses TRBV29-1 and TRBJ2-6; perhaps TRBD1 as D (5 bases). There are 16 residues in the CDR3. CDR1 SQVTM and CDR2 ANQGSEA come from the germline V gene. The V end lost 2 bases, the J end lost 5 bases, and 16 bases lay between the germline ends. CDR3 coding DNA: TGCAGCGTTGAACTTCTGGGGTCAGGGTGGGCCAACGTCCTGACTTTC. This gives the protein CSVELLGSGWANVLTF.

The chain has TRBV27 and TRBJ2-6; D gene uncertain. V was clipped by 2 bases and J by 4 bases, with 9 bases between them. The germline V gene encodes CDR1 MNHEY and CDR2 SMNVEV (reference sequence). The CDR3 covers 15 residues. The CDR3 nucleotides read TGTGCCAGCAGTTTAGTCGGGTCGGGGGCCAACGTCCTGACTTTC. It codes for CASSLVGSGANVLTF.

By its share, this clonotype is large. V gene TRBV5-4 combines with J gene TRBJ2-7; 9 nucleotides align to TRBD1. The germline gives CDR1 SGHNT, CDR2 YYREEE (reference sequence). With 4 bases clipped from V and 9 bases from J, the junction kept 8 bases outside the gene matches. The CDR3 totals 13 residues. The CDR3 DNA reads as TGTGCCAGCAGCCCTCTCGGGGGACAGGGGCAGTACTTC. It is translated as CASSPLGGQGQYF.